This T cell receptor beta chain was recorded in a study of cytomegalovirus exposure and HLA in healthy donors. The wider study: Later analysis reported that the approximately 120 validation repertoires shared the platform of the roughly 700 first-cohort repertoires. Study observations and caveats: Reported results showed that the classifier diagnosed cytomegalovirus status with high specificity and sensitivity. The authors enumerated over 150 TCR beta chains as linked to cytomegalovirus. While the bulk of TCR sequences proved rare, some public TCRs turned up in many donors.

Details on this clone: Its cognate antigen is unknown.

Per the germline V gene, CDR1 is MNHEY and CDR2 is SVGAGI. The V gene end was trimmed by 0 bases and the J gene end by 4 bases; junction bases not matched to a gene: 5. The CDR3 covers 15 residues. Libraries were prepared by immunoSEQ multiplex PCR; TCRdb keeps only in-frame clonotypes and omits some of them. The data contain 200,000 or so clones, approximately 80% of them singletons. The material sequenced was PBMCs. The V gene is TRBV6-5, the J gene TRBJ1-2, with TRBD1 matching 7 bases. The TCR was taken from a woman between 25 and 40 years old in good health and CMV-seropositive. The CDR3 nucleotides read TGTGCCAGCAGTTACTCGACGGCAGGGGGCTATGGCTACACCTTC. Translated: CASSYSTAGGYGYTF.